This entry lists 29 T cell receptor beta chains sequenced from one sample in a study of blood T cell repertoires in COVID-19. Assay: immunoSEQ multiplex PCR; the TCRdb copy retains only in-frame clones and omits some. Found here are roughly 250,000 clones, roughly nine tenths of them singletons; the top ten hold roughly 12%. The sequenced sample was peripheral blood. These receptors were collected from a young woman with COVID-19, enrolled during active disease.

The CDR3 coding sequence is TGTGCCAAAGGACAGGGCCAAGAGACCCAGTACTTC. Translating it yields CAKGQGQETQYF. This chain joins TRBV10-3 and TRBJ2-5, with 8 bases lining up with TRBD1. This CDR3 has 12 residues. V dropped 10 bases and J dropped 1; count of bases not matched to a gene: 2. Germline lookup yields CDR1 ENHRY and CDR2 SYGVKD.

The rearrangement uses TRBV19 and TRBJ2-3, with TRBD2 as a possible D gene (7 bases). Germline CDR1 and CDR2: LNHDA and SQIVND (reference sequence). The CDR3 is 16 amino acids. Trimming took off 3 bases at V and 12 bases at J, with 25 bases between the two ends. CDR3 protein: CASSIPSLGGGMGQYF. The DNA for the CDR3 is TGTGCCAGTAGTATTCCATCCCTAGGGGGGGGCATGGGACAGTATTTT.

CDR3 bases: TGTGCCAGCAGTTTAGCGGCAGGGGACACCGGGGAGCTGTTTTTT. Its protein product is CASSLAAGDTGELFF. V usage is TRBV28 and J usage is TRBJ2-2; perhaps TRBD1 as D (6 bases). The CDR3 is made up of 15 amino acids. The V gene's germline CDR1 is MDHEN and CDR2 SYDVKM. V shed 2 bases and J shed 3 bases, with 10 bases lying between them.

This chain connects TRBV19 to TRBJ1-2; D is unclear. V gave up 8 bases and J gave up 4 bases, with 17 bases separating them. The germline gives CDR1 LNHDA, CDR2 SQIVND (reference sequence). This CDR3 is 14 amino acids long. In nucleotides, the CDR3 is TGTGCCAGTGTGAGGTCCAGCGTGGGCTATGGCTACACCTTC. Its protein product is CASVRSSVGYGYTF.

The gene calls are TRBV7-2 and TRBJ1-4; TRBD1 matches at 7 bases. This CDR3 has 14 amino acids. The trim removed 7 bases at V and 1 base at J, leaving 3 bases unmatched. The germline gives CDR1 SGHTA, CDR2 FQGNSA. CDR3 in amino acids: CASKTGLTNEKLFF. The CDR3 nucleotides are TGTGCCAGCAAGACAGGGTTAACTAATGAAAAACTGTTTTTT. Full variable domain (missing parts from reference TRBV7-2 and TRBJ1-4): GAGVSQSPSNKVTEKGKDVELRCDPISGHTALYWYRQSLGQGLEFLIYFQGNSAPDKSGLPSDRFSAERTGGSVSTLTIQRTQQEDSAVYLCASKTGLTNEKLFFGSGTQLSVL.

The chain uses TRBV27 and TRBJ1-1, with 10 nucleotides matching TRBD1. This CDR3 spans 16 amino acids. The ends lost 0 bases at V and 0 bases at J; junction bases unmatched: 1. Germline lookup yields CDR1 MNHEY and CDR2 SMNVEV (reference sequence). The CDR3 region is CASSLSGQGLNTEAFF. The CDR3 nucleotides are TGTGCCAGCAGTTTATCGGGACAGGGGCTGAACACTGAAGCTTTCTTT.

This chain links TRBV9 with TRBJ1-1, with D possibly TRBD1 on 6 matching bases. CDR1 and CDR2 (germline): SGDLS, YYNGEE. The ends were cut back, 0 bases at V and 5 bases at J, with 8 bases in the middle. This CDR3 is 13 amino acids long. The CDR3 sequence: CASSVARGTEAFF. The CDR3 DNA sequence: TGTGCCAGCAGCGTAGCTAGGGGGACTGAAGCTTTCTTT.

V usage is TRBV10-1 and J usage is TRBJ1-6; D possibly corresponds to TRBD1 (6 bases). The length of the CDR3 is 14 residues. The ends were cut back, 1 base at V and 5 bases at J, with 6 bases in the middle. The V gene's germline CDR1 is WNHNN and CDR2 SYGVQD (reference sequence). In nucleotides, the CDR3 is TGCGCCAGCAGTGAGTACAGGGATAATTCACCCCTCCACTTT. This sequence encodes CASSEYRDNSPLHF.

This rearrangement joins TRBV2 to TRBJ1-6; D call uncertain. Trimming stripped 1 base from V and 7 bases from J, with 11 bases between. The germline V gene encodes CDR1 SNHLY and CDR2 FYNNEI. The CDR3 length is 15 residues. The CDR3 DNA is TGTGCCAGCAGTGAAGAGTCCTTACAGAATTCACCCCTCCACTTT. It specifies CASSEESLQNSPLHF. Full variable domain (rest looked up from reference TRBV2 and TRBJ1-6): EPEVTQTPSHQVTQMGQEVILRCVPISNHLYFYWYRQILGQKVEFLVSFYNNEISEKSEIFDDQFSVERPDGSNFTLKIRSTKLEDSAMYFCASSEESLQNSPLHFGNGTRLTVT.

The gene calls are TRBV28 and TRBJ1-2; D remains unclear. The germline gives CDR1 MDHEN, CDR2 SYDVKM. V shed 5 bases and J shed 8 bases, with 18 bases lying between them. The CDR3 is made up of 14 amino acids. This CDR3 is CASSPVSQARGYTF. CDR3 coding DNA: TGTGCCAGCAGTCCCGTAAGTCAGGCGCGAGGCTACACCTTC.

The chain joins TRBV6-5 to TRBJ2-7; 8 nucleotides line up with TRBD1. V shed 6 bases and J 3 bases; nucleotides not matched to a gene: 4. Germline V gene lookup returns CDR1 MNHEY and CDR2 SVGAGI. The CDR3 sequence is 13 residues long. The CDR3 protein is CASRPDRGYEQYF. Written as DNA, the CDR3 is TGTGCCAGCAGGCCCGACAGGGGCTACGAGCAGTACTTC.

The V call is TRBV21-1, the J call TRBJ2-3; the table's D call, TRBD2, has no DNA check behind it. TRBV21-1 is a pseudogene segment. CDR3 length equals 20 residues. CDR3 sequence: CASSRPPGGLNPSSTDTQYF. The CDR3 nucleotides are TGTGCCAGCAGCCGCCCGCCCGGGGGGCTGAATCCCTCTAGCACAGATACGCAGTATTTT.

The rearrangement joins TRBV11-2 to TRBJ1-2, with D possibly matching TRBD1 (6 bases). Trimming took 5 bases from V and 2 from J, leaving 15 bases between them. The germline V gene encodes CDR1 SGHAT and CDR2 FQNNGV. The length of the CDR3 is 15 residues. The CDR3 sequence is CASSTQGWGNYGYTF. Written as DNA, the CDR3 is TGTGCCAGCAGCACACAGGGTTGGGGGAACTATGGCTACACCTTC.

The chain joins TRBV9 to TRBJ1-2, with D tentatively TRBD1 (5 bases). Germline CDR1 is SGDLS and CDR2 is YYNGEE. There are 16 residues in the CDR3. Trimming removed 4 bases at V and 8 bases at J, with 24 bases between. DNA of the CDR3: TGTGCCAGCAGCTCTAGTTCCCAGGGAACAATTGTCGGCTACACCTTC. This translates into CASSSSSQGTIVGYTF.

V usage is TRBV6-5 and J usage is TRBJ1-1; TRBD1 aligns across 7 bases. The CDR3 sequence is 14 residues long. CDR1 and CDR2 from the germline V gene are MNHEY and SVGAGI. With 2 bases clipped from V and 4 bases from J, the junction kept 4 bases outside the gene matches. The CDR3 region has the DNA TGTGCCAGCAGTTACGACAGGGCGGGCACTGAAGCTTTCTTT. Translating it yields CASSYDRAGTEAFF.

This clone was counted a single time. The chain employs TRBV19 and TRBJ1-4; D unclear. This CDR3 has 15 residues. Germline-derived CDR1 and CDR2 are LNHDA and SQIVND (reference sequence). Trimming removed 3 bases from V and 5 bases from J, with 13 bases in between. The CDR3 DNA sequence: TGTGCCAGTAGTATGGAGGGCAGAACCAATGAAAAACTGTTTTTT. Protein sequence: CASSMEGRTNEKLFF. Drawing the rest from reference TRBV19 and TRBJ1-4, the complete variable domain is DGGITQSPKYLFRKEGQNVTLSCEQNLNHDAMYWYRQDPGQGLRLIYYSQIVNDFQKGDIAEGYSVSREKKESFPLTVTSAQKNPTAFYLCASSMEGRTNEKLFFGSGTQLSVL.

This clone was observed a few times. V usage is TRBV19 and J usage is TRBJ1-2; D might be TRBD1 (5 bases). Germline V gene sequence: CDR1 LNHDA, CDR2 SQIVND (reference sequence). The CDR3 sequence is 15 residues long. Trimming pared 4 bases from V and 4 bases from J, leaving 16 bases between. Here the CDR3 reads CASSKGSRDFYGYTF. In nucleotides, the CDR3 is TGTGCCAGTAGTAAGGGATCCCGGGACTTCTATGGCTACACCTTC.

Remarks on this clone: This may be a read error, as it is one base from a much larger clone. The rearrangement links TRBV5-4 to TRBJ2-7; 8 bases line up with TRBD2. CDR1 is SGHNT and CDR2 is YYREEE in the germline V gene (reference sequence). The junction had 2 bases not matched to a gene; V was cut back by 0 bases and J by 3 bases. The CDR3 covers 14 residues. The CDR3 DNA is TGTGCCAGCAGCTTGGGCGGGGGGAACTACGAGCAGTACTTC. Translation: CASSLGGGNYEQYF.

In this sample, this clone turned up once. The CDR3 DNA reads TGTGCCAGCAGCTCAGCCAGCGGCCACCAAGAGACCCAGTACTTC. Amino acids: CASSSASGHQETQYF. The rearrangement links TRBV7-2 to TRBJ2-5, with D possibly TRBD2 on 5 matching bases. The CDR3 runs 15 residues. V shed 4 bases and J shed 0 bases, with 12 bases lying between them. Looked up from germline, CDR1 is SGHTA and CDR2 is FQGNSA.

CDR3 sequence: CATSRDLGSPLHF. CDR3 DNA: TGTGCCACCAGCAGAGATCTCGGTTCACCCCTCCACTTT. The chain is built from TRBV15 and TRBJ1-6; D is uncertain. Germline V gene sequence: CDR1 LNHNV, CDR2 YYDKDF (reference sequence). The CDR3 spans 13 residues. Between the trimmed V and J ends, which lost 0 bases and 9 bases, there was a span of 6 bases.

CDR3 protein: CATSRVVGTSDYNEQFF. CDR3 DNA: TGTGCCACCAGCAGAGTGGTCGGGACTAGCGACTACAATGAGCAGTTCTTC. The chain uses TRBV15 and TRBJ2-1; 10 positions match TRBD2. V trimming: 1 base; J trimming: 3 bases; junction bases outside the gene matches: 6. Germline CDR1 reads LNHNV; CDR2 reads YYDKDF (reference sequence). The CDR3 length is 17 residues.

This clone came up a few times. The chain is built from TRBV4-1 and TRBJ2-7; TRBD1 matches at 7 bases. Trimming at V came to 0 bases and at J to 2 bases, leaving 4 bases not matched to a gene. Germline assignment: CDR1 MGHRA and CDR2 YSYEKL. The CDR3 loop spans 15 amino acids. In DNA form, the CDR3 reads TGCGCCAGCAGCCAAGAGAGGGACAGTCCCTACGAGCAGTACTTC. As protein: CASSQERDSPYEQYF.

This clone was observed many times. Other DNA sequences in this specimen translate into the identical CDR3. The chain carries TRBV27 and TRBJ2-7; the D gene is possibly TRBD1 (5 bases). V lost 3 bases to trimming and J lost 3 bases, with 9 bases between them. This CDR3 comprises 13 residues. Germline V gives CDR1 MNHEY, CDR2 SMNVEV (reference sequence). CDR3 in DNA: TGTGCCAGCAGTTTGGGGCAGCTCTACGAGCAGTACTTC. Protein product: CASSLGQLYEQYF.

This clone was detected only once. This chain connects TRBV6-5 to TRBJ2-2, with 7 bases identical to TRBD1. Germline lookup yields CDR1 MNHEY and CDR2 SVGAGI. V was pared by 7 bases and J by 0 bases, with 5 bases of the junction left unmatched. The CDR3 is 15 residues long. The DNA of the CDR3 is TGTGCCAGCACCCAGGGACAGCCGAACACCGGGGAGCTGTTTTTT. Translating it yields CASTQGQPNTGELFF.

V and J are TRBV5-1 and TRBJ2-7; possible D gene TRBD2, 6 bases. The CDR3 covers 14 residues. V shed 2 bases and J shed 9 bases, with 18 bases lying between them. Germline V gene data show CDR1 as SGHRS and CDR2 as YFSETQ. In nucleotides, the CDR3 is TGCGCCAGCAGCTTTACCACTACGCGGGGCGGGCAGTACTTC. It codes for CASSFTTTRGGQYF.

This clone was observed a single time. J is TRBJ2-7 and V is TRBV11-1; D unresolved. The CDR3 is 15 amino acids. Germline assignment: CDR1 SGHAT and CDR2 FQDESV (reference sequence). V was trimmed by 1 base and J by 2 bases, leaving 12 bases between them. The CDR3 coding sequence is TGTGCCAGCAGCTTAGAACGCAGGCCCCCCTACGAGCAGTACTTC. Protein sequence: CASSLERRPPYEQYF.

J is TRBJ1-1 and V is TRBV15, with 11 bases aligning to TRBD1. CDR1 LNHNV and CDR2 YYDKDF come from the germline V gene (reference sequence). With 0 bases clipped from V and 1 base from J, the junction kept 4 bases outside the gene matches. The CDR3 is 17 residues long. The CDR3: CATSRDGTGGWNTEAFF. The CDR3 bases are TGTGCCACCAGCAGAGATGGGACAGGGGGGTGGAACACTGAAGCTTTCTTT.

The V call is TRBV4-1, the J call TRBJ2-3; 7 bases match TRBD1. Germline V gives CDR1 MGHRA, CDR2 YSYEKL. V trimming: 4 bases; J trimming: 0 bases; junction bases outside the gene matches: 10. The CDR3 consists of 17 residues. The DNA of the CDR3 is TGCGCCAGCAGCCTTGAGGGGGCCCGGAGGAGCACAGATACGCAGTATTTT. Protein product: CASSLEGARRSTDTQYF.

The sample holds one count of this clone. In nucleotides, the CDR3 is TGTGCCAGCAGCCCGCGGCTAGCGAACACCGGGGAGCTGTTTTTT. Its translation: CASSPRLANTGELFF. The chain couples TRBV4-2 to TRBJ2-2; D unresolved. V gave up 4 bases and J gave up 0 bases, with 9 bases separating them. CDR3 length: 15 residues. Germline V lookup: CDR1 LGHNA, CDR2 YNFKEQ.